The rows below give T cell receptor beta chains drawn from one sample of a study of blood T cell repertoires in COVID-19. The repertoire was sequenced with immunoSEQ multiplex PCR; TCRdb's copy has only in-frame clones and lacks some. The profile shows about 290,000 clones, 89% of them singletons. Sequenced input: PBMCs or T cells enriched from blood (not recorded which). These receptor sequences come from a woman aged 40 to 50 who had recovered from COVID-19. CDR3s include the opening cysteine and the closing phenylalanine or tryptophan. The D gene is left open where the match is weak. Some rows have no size entry. The others give once, few or many, or a class for an expanded clone.

j_gene: TRBJ2-1
len: 16
abundance: NA
d_gene: NA
v_gene: TRBV7-9
CDR3aa: CASSLAGHLSYNEQFF
CDR3nt: TGTGCCAGCAGCTTAGCGGGACACCTCTCCTACAATGAGCAGTTCTTC

j_gene: TRBJ2-2
len: 17
abundance: NA
d_gene: TRBD2
v_gene: TRBV5-1
CDR3aa: CASSVGTSGTNTGELFF
CDR3nt: TGCGCCAGCAGCGTCGGGACTAGCGGGACGAACACCGGGGAGCTGTTTTTT

j_gene: TRBJ1-6
len: 16
abundance: NA
d_gene: NA
v_gene: TRBV9
CDR3aa: CASSVDLGRDNSPLHF
CDR3nt: TGTGCCAGCAGCGTAGATCTGGGCCGCGATAATTCACCCCTCCACTTT

j_gene: TRBJ2-3
len: 15
abundance: NA
d_gene: NA
v_gene: TRBV11-3
CDR3aa: CASSPEGETTDTQYF
CDR3nt: TGTGCCAGCAGCCCAGAGGGGGAGACCACAGATACGCAGTATTTT

j_gene: TRBJ2-1
len: 15
abundance: NA
d_gene: TRBD2
v_gene: TRBV27
CDR3aa: CASSSSGSGRNEQFF
CDR3nt: TGTGCCAGCAGTTCTAGCGGGAGCGGTAGGAATGAGCAGTTCTTC

j_gene: TRBJ2-7
len: 18
abundance: NA
d_gene: TRBD1
v_gene: TRBV5-8
CDR3aa: CASSFTGTGGAGSYEQYF
CDR3nt: TGTGCCAGCAGTTTTACCGGGACAGGGGGCGCCGGATCCTACGAGCAGTACTTC

j_gene: TRBJ1-2
len: 13
abundance: NA
d_gene: TRBD1
v_gene: TRBV30
CDR3aa: CAWAYRGNYGYTF
CDR3nt: TGTGCCTGGGCTTACAGGGGAAACTATGGCTACACCTTC

j_gene: TRBJ1-1
len: 15
abundance: once
d_gene: TRBD1
v_gene: TRBV25-1
CDR3aa: CASSLTYRGNTEAFF
CDR3nt: TGTGCCAGCAGCCTCACCTACAGGGGGAACACTGAAGCTTTCTTT

j_gene: TRBJ1-4
len: 15
abundance: NA
d_gene: NA
v_gene: TRBV13
CDR3aa: CASSAGVGTNEKLFF
CDR3nt: TGTGCCAGCAGCGCAGGGGTTGGCACTAATGAAAAACTGTTTTTT

j_gene: TRBJ1-2
len: 13
abundance: NA
d_gene: NA
v_gene: TRBV5-1
CDR3aa: CASSLGQYNGYTF
CDR3nt: TGCGCCAGCAGCTTGGGTCAGTACAATGGCTACACCTTC

j_gene: TRBJ1-6
len: 16
abundance: NA
d_gene: TRBD1
v_gene: TRBV5-6
CDR3aa: CASSGSGQGVGSPLHF
CDR3nt: TGTGCCAGCAGCGGGTCGGGACAGGGAGTCGGGTCACCCCTCCACTTT

j_gene: TRBJ2-3
len: 16
abundance: NA
d_gene: TRBD1
v_gene: TRBV7-3
CDR3aa: CASSLRDRAFTDTQYF
CDR3nt: TGTGCCAGCAGCTTGAGGGACAGGGCCTTTACAGATACGCAGTATTTT

j_gene: TRBJ2-3
len: 16
abundance: NA
d_gene: TRBD2
v_gene: TRBV5-1
CDR3aa: CASSLDGTSGKDTQYF
CDR3nt: TGCGCCAGCAGCTTGGACGGGACTAGCGGGAAAGATACGCAGTATTTT

j_gene: TRBJ2-7
len: 15
abundance: NA
d_gene: TRBD2
v_gene: TRBV13
CDR3aa: CASSPSGGIGYEQYF
CDR3nt: TGTGCCAGCTCTCCCTCGGGGGGGATAGGCTACGAGCAGTACTTC

j_gene: TRBJ1-2
len: 12
abundance: NA
d_gene: NA
v_gene: TRBV6-5
CDR3aa: CASTTVRGGYTF
CDR3nt: TGTGCCAGCACCACCGTTAGAGGGGGCTACACCTTC

j_gene: TRBJ1-1
len: 16
abundance: NA
d_gene: NA
v_gene: TRBV7-8
CDR3aa: CASSLTGIYGNTEAFF
CDR3nt: TGTGCCAGCAGCTTAACAGGAATTTATGGGAACACTGAAGCTTTCTTT

j_gene: TRBJ1-1
len: 13
abundance: NA
d_gene: NA
v_gene: TRBV7-3
CDR3aa: CASSQTQDTEAFF
CDR3nt: TGTGCCAGCAGCCAAACTCAGGACACTGAAGCTTTCTTT

j_gene: TRBJ1-5
len: 16
abundance: NA
d_gene: TRBD1
v_gene: TRBV15
CDR3aa: CATSRDRDRGNQPQHF
CDR3nt: TGTGCCACCAGCAGAGATCGGGACAGGGGGAATCAGCCCCAGCATTTT

j_gene: TRBJ1-3
len: 16
abundance: NA
d_gene: NA
v_gene: TRBV7-9
CDR3aa: CASSLAPLGTGNTIYF
CDR3nt: TGTGCCAGCAGCTTAGCCCCCCTAGGGACAGGAAACACCATATATTTT

j_gene: TRBJ2-1
len: 15
abundance: NA
d_gene: TRBD2
v_gene: TRBV6-5
CDR3aa: CASTRAGTSINEQFF
CDR3nt: TGTGCCAGCACCCGGGCGGGGACTAGCATCAATGAGCAGTTCTTC